This TCR beta chain stems from a study of PD-1 blockade in classical Hodgkin lymphoma. This CDR3 contains 14 residues. Here immunoSEQ multiplex PCR was the method, and the copy in TCRdb shows in-frame clones only, minus some. The sample comprises around 21,000 clones, 84% of which are singletons, and 7.3% rests with the top ten. This sample's time point: cycle 4 day 1 (C4D1), after 5 to 7 weeks of nivolumab. No patient escaped relapse after autologous stem cell transplantation, and brentuximab vedotin exposure varied. Researchers pulled CD8+ T cells out of thawed PBMCs using magnetic negative selection.

The sequence came from a human donor with classical Hodgkin lymphoma. This chain connects TRBV21-1 to TRBJ2-5; TRBD1 reflects the table's D call only, with no check against the DNA. TRBV21-1 is flagged as a pseudogene. The sequencing used CD8+ T cells from blood, collected before the fourth cycle of nivolumab. DNA of the CDR3: TGTGCCAGCGACTTGGGGGCCGCCGGAGAGACCCAGTACTTC. Translated: CASDLGAAGETQYF.